This is a list of T cell receptor beta chains from one sample in a study of cytomegalovirus exposure and HLA in healthy donors. Clones were read by immunoSEQ multiplex PCR, and TCRdb kept only the in-frame ones, dropping some. This table holds under 150,000 clones, around 83% found once. Sample: PBMCs. The receptors come from a girl aged 2 to 9 in good health and CMV-seronegative. CDR3s include the opening cysteine and the closing phenylalanine or tryptophan. The D gene is left open where the match is weak. For some rows the clone size is stated as once, few or many, or as a class when expanded; others skip it.

J | V | length | size | D | CDR3 | DNA
TRBJ2-1 | TRBV4-1 | 15 | . | . | CASSQDPPPHNEQFF | TGCGCCAGCAGCCAAGATCCTCCCCCCCACAATGAGCAGTTCTTC
TRBJ2-3 | TRBV7-9 | 17 | once | TRBD2 | CASSNVQTSGGTDTQYF | TGTGCCAGCAGCAACGTACAGACTAGCGGGGGGACAGATACGCAGTATTTT
TRBJ2-3 | TRBV4-3 | 18 | . | TRBD2 | CASSQDRLAGIGADTQYF | TGCGCCAGCAGCCAAGACCGACTAGCGGGGATTGGGGCAGATACGCAGTATTTT
TRBJ1-1 | TRBV6-5 | 14 | few | TRBD1 | CASSRTGRNTEAFF | TGTGCCAGCAGTCGGACAGGGAGAAACACTGAAGCTTTCTTT
TRBJ2-1 | TRBV2 | 15 | . | TRBD2 | CASSETSGRVNEQFF | TGTGCCAGCAGTGAAACGAGCGGGAGGGTCAATGAGCAGTTCTTC
TRBJ2-1 | TRBV9 | 15 | . | . | CASSVVGTFQQEQFF | TGTGCCAGCAGCGTAGTGGGGACTTTCCAACAGGAGCAGTTCTTC
TRBJ2-5 | TRBV5-5 | 12 | . | . | CASSLTGETQYF | TGTGCCAGCAGCTTGACAGGGGAGACCCAGTACTTC
TRBJ2-5 | TRBV29-1 | 11 | few | . | CSIDSAETQYF | TGCAGCATAGATTCCGCAGAGACCCAGTACTTC
TRBJ2-1 | TRBV29-1 | 17 | . | TRBD2 | CSVEGYSKREFEDEQFF | TGCAGCGTTGAAGGATACTCGAAGCGGGAGTTCGAGGATGAGCAGTTCTTC
TRBJ1-4 | TRBV27 | 18 | . | . | CASSLSPGQIATNEKLFF | TGTGCCAGCAGTTTATCTCCAGGGCAGATAGCAACTAATGAAAAACTGTTTTTT
TRBJ2-2 | TRBV30 | 17 | . | TRBD2 | CAWSVVSGRGHTGELFF | TGTGCCTGGAGTGTGGTTAGCGGGAGAGGTCACACCGGGGAGCTGTTTTTT
TRBJ1-5 | TRBV27 | 18 | once | TRBD1 | CASSLSGQGVLVNQPQHF | TGTGCCAGCAGTTTATCGGGACAGGGGGTCCTGGTTAATCAGCCCCAGCATTTT